This TCR beta chain was obtained from a study of tumor-infiltrating lymphocytes in localized non-small cell lung cancer. Overall study context: Tumor tissue and non-adjacent uninvolved lung came from each patient.

Per germline, CDR1 SGHVS and CDR2 FNYEAQ. CDR3 size: 14 residues. The junction had 7 bases not matched to a gene; V was cut back by 5 bases and J by 7 bases. Repertoires were generated with immunoSEQ multiplex PCR, while TCRdb's copy carries only in-frame clones and drops some. The sample contains fewer than 20,000 clones, approximately 62% of which appear only once. Sample: lung tumor tissue. The receptor was derived from a human donor with non-small cell lung cancer. The chain recombines TRBV7-6 with TRBJ1-2, with 10 bases that match TRBD1. CDR3 bases: TGTGCCAGCAGCCCGGACAGGGGGTTCTCTGGCTACACCTTC. This translates into CASSPDRGFSGYTF.